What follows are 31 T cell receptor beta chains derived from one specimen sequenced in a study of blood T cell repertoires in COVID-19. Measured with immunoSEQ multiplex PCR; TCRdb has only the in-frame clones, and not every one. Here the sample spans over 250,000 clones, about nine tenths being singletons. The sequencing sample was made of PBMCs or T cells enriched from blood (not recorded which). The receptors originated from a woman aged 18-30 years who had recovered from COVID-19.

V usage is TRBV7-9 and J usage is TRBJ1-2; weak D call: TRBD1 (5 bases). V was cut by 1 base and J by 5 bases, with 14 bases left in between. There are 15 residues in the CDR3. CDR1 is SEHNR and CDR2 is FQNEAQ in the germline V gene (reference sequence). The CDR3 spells CASSLEGGDAYGYTF. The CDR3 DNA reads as TGTGCCAGCAGCTTAGAGGGAGGGGATGCTTATGGCTACACCTTC.

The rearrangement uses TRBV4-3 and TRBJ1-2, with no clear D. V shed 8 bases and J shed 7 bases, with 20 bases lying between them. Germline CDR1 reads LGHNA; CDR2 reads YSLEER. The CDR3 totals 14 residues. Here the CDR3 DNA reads TGCGCCAGCCGCCCATCGGGGATTGATCGTGGCTACACCTTC. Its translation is CASRPSGIDRGYTF.

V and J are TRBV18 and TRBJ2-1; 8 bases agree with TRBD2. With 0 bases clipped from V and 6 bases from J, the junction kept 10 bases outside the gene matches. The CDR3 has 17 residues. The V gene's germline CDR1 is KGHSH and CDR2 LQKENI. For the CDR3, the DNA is TGTGCCAGCTCACCACCGGTGGGCGGGGGGAATTTCAATGAGCAGTTCTTC. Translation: CASSPPVGGGNFNEQFF.

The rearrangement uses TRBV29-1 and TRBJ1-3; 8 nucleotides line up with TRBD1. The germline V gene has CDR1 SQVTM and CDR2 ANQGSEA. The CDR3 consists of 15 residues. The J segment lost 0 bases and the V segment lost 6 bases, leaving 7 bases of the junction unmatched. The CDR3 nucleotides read TGCAGCGTGGGGGACAGGCTAAACTCTGGAAACACCATATATTTT. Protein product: CSVGDRLNSGNTIYF.

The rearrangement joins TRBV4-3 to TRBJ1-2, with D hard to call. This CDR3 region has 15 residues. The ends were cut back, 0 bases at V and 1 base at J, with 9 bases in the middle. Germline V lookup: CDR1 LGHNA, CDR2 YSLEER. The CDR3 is CASSQDGAVNYGYTF. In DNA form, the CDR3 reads TGCGCCAGCAGCCAAGATGGAGCAGTTAACTATGGCTACACCTTC.

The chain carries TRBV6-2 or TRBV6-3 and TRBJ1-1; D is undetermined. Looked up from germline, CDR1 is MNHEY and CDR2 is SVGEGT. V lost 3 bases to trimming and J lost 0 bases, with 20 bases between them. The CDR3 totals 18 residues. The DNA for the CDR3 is TGTGCCAGCAGTTATCAGGTGGGCATGCACTTCATGAACACTGAAGCTTTCTTT. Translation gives CASSYQVGMHFMNTEAFF.

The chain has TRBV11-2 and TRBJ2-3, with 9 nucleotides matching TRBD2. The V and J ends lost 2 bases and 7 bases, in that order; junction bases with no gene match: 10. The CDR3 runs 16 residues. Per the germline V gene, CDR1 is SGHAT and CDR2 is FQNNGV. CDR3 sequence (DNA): TGTGCCAGCAGCTTAATAGCGGGAGCCCCAGTATATACGCAGTATTTT. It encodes CASSLIAGAPVYTQYF.

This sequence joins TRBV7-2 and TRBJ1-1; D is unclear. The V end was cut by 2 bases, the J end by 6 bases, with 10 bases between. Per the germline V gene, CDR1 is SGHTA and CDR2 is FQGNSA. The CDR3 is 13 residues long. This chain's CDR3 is CASSLLGPSEAFF. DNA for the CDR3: TGTGCCAGCAGCTTATTGGGCCCCTCTGAAGCTTTCTTT.

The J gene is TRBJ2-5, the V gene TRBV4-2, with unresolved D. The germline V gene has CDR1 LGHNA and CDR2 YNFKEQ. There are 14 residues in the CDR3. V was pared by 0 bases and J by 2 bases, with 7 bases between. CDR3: CASSQDLRQETQYF. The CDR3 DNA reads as TGTGCCAGCAGCCAAGATCTGCGTCAAGAGACCCAGTACTTC.

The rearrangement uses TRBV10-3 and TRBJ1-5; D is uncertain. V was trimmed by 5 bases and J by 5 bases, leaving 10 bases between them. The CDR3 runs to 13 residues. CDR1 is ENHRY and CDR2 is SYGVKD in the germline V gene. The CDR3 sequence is CAISPRTDQPQHF. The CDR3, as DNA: TGTGCCATCAGTCCTCGGACTGATCAGCCCCAGCATTTT.

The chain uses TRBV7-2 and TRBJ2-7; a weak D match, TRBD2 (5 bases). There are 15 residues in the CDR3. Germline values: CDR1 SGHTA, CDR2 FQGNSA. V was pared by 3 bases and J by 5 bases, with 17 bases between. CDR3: CASSFFGGGGNEQYF. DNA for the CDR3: TGTGCCAGCAGCTTTTTTGGCGGAGGTGGCAACGAGCAGTACTTC.

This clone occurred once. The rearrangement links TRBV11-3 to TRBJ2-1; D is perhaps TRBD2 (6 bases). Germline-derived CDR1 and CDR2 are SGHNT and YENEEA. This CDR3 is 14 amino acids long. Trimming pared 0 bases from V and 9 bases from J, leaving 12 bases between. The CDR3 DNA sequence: TGTGCCAGCAGCTTAGATCGACTAGTTCCTGAGCAGTTCTTC. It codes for CASSLDRLVPEQFF.

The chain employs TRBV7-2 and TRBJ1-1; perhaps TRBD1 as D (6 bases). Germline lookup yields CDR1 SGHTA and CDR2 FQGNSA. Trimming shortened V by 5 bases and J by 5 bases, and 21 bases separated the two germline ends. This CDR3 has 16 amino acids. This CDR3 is CASSPVSLGAGTEAFF. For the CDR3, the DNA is TGTGCCAGCAGCCCCGTTTCCCTGGGGGCTGGGACTGAAGCTTTCTTT.

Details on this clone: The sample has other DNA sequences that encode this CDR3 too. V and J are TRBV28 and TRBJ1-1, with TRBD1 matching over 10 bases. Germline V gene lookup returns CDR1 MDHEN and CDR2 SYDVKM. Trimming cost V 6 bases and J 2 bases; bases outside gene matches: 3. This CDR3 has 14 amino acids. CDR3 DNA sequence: TGTGCCAGCAGAGAGACAGGGGGCAACACTGAAGCTTTCTTT. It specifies CASRETGGNTEAFF.

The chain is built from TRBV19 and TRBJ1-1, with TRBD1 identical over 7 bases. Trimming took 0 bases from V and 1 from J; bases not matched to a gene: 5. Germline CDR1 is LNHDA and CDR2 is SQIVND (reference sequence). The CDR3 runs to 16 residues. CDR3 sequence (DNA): TGTGCCAGTAGTATAGACACAGGGGCTCCGAACACTGAAGCTTTCTTT. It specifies CASSIDTGAPNTEAFF.

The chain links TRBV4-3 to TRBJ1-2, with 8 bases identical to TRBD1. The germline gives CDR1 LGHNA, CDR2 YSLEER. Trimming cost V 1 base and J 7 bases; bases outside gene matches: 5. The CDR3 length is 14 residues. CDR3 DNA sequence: TGCGCCAGCAGCCAAGCAGGGGGCGGAGGTGGCTACACCTTC. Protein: CASSQAGGGGGYTF.

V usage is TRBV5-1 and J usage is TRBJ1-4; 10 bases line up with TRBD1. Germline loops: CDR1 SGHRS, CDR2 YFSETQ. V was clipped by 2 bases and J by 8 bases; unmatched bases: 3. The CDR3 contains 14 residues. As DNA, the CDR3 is TGCGCCAGCAGCTTAGGGACAGGGGAAGAAAAACTGTTTTTT. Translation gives CASSLGTGEEKLFF.

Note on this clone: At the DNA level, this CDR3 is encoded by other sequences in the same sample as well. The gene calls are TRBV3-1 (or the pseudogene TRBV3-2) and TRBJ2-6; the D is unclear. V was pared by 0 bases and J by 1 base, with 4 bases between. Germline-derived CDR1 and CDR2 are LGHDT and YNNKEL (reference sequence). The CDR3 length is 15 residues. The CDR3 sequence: CASSQDHSGANVLTF. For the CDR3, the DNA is TGTGCCAGCAGCCAAGATCATTCTGGGGCCAACGTCCTGACTTTC.

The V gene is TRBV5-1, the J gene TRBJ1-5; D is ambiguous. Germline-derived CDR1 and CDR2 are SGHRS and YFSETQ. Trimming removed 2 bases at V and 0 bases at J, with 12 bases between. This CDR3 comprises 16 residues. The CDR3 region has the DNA TGCGCCAGCAGCTTAGAATACAGCCCTAGCAATCAGCCCCAGCATTTT. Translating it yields CASSLEYSPSNQPQHF.

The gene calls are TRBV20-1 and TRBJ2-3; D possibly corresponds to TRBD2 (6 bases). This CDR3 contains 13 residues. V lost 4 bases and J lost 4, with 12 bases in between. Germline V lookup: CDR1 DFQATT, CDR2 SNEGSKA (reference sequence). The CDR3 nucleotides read TGCAGTGCTACTGAAGGAGGGGCAGATACGCAGTATTTT. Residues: CSATEGGADTQYF.

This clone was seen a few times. The CDR3 nucleotides are TGTGCCAGCAGCGCCGGGGGACAGGGGCTGAGCGAGCAGTACTTC. This encodes CASSAGGQGLSEQYF. V gene TRBV9 combines with J gene TRBJ2-7, with 10 bases fitting TRBD1. The CDR3 spans 15 residues. Germline loops: CDR1 SGDLS, CDR2 YYNGEE. With 3 bases clipped from V and 6 bases from J, the junction kept 9 bases outside the gene matches.

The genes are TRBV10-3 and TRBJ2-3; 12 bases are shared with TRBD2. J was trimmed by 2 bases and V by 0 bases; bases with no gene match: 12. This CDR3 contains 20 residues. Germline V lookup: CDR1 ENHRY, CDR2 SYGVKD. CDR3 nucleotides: TGTGCCATCAGTGAGTCGCTAGCGGGAGGGATGGCCCTAAACACAGATACGCAGTATTTT. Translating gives CAISESLAGGMALNTDTQYF.

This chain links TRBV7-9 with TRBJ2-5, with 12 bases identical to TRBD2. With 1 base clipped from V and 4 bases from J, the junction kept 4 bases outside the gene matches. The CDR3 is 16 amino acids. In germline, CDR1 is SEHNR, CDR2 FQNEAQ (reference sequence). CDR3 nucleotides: TGTGCCAGCAGCTTAGTAACTAGCGGGGGGATAGAGACCCAGTACTTC. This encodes CASSLVTSGGIETQYF.

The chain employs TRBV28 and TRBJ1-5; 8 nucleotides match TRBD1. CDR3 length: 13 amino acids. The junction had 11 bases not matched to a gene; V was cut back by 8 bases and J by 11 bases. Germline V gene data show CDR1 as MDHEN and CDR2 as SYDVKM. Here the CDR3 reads CASEGGTGLTQHF. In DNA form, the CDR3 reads TGTGCCAGCGAGGGAGGGACAGGCCTGACCCAGCATTTT.

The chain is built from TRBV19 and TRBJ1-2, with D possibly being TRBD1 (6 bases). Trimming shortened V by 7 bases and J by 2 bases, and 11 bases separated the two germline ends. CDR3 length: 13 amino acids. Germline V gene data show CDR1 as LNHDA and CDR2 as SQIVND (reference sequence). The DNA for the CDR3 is TGTGCCAGTACCCTGGACAGAAACTATGGCTACACCTTC. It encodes CASTLDRNYGYTF.

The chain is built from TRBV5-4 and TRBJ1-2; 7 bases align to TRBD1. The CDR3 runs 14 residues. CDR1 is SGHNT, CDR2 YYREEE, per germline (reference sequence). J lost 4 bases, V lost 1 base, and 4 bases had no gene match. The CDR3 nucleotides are TGTGCCAGCAGCTTGAGGGGACAGATCTATGGCTACACCTTC. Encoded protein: CASSLRGQIYGYTF.

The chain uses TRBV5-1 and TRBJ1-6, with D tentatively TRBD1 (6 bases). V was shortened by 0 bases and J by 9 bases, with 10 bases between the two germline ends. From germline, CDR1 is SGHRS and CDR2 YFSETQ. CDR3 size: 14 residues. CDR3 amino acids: CASSLDREGSPLHF. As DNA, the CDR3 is TGCGCCAGCAGCTTGGACAGGGAAGGTTCACCCCTCCACTTT.

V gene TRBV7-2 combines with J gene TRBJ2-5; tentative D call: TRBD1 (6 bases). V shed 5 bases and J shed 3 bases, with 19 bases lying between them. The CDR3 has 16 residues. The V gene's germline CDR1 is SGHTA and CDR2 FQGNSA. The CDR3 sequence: CASSRRWGLDKETQYF. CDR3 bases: TGTGCCAGCAGCCGGAGGTGGGGGCTCGATAAAGAGACCCAGTACTTC.

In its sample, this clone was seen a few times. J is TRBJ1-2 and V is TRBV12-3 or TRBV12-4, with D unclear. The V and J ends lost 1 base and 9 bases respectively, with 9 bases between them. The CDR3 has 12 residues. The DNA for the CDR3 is TGTGCCAGCAGTTTAGGGTCGGAGAGCTACACCTTC. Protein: CASSLGSESYTF.

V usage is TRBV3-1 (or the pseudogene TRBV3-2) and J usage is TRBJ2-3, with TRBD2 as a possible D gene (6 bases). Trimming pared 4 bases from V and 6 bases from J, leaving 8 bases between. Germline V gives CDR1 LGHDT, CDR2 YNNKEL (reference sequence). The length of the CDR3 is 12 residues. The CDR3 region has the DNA TGTGCCAGCAGCCTGGGGAGGGATACGCAGTATTTT. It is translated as CASSLGRDTQYF.

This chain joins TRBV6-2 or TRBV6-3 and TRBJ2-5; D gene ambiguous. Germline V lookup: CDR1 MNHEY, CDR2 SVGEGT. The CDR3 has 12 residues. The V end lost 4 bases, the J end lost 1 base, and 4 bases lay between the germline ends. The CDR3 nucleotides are TGTGCCAGCAGTTCCGGCCAAGAGACCCAGTACTTC. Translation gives CASSSGQETQYF.